Given below is one TCR beta chain in context. This clone was recorded a few times. There is no known antigen for this receptor. Per-base quality was not reported, and no clone a single base away is much larger than it. Other DNA variants within this sample encode the same CDR3. Its CDR3 holds 11 amino acids, cysteine through phenylalanine. CDR3 DNA only is kept here, 33 bases in frame from base 1. Trimming at the junction amounts to 6 bases on V and 2 bases on J, and the germline ends lie 5 bases apart. In the germline V gene, CDR1 corresponds to MDHEN and CDR2 to SYDVKM. Libraries were made using the immunoSEQ multiplex PCR assay. For TCR sequencing, RNA was extracted from every sample and reverse transcribed into cDNA to serve as template. SuperScript III was used for first-strand cDNA synthesis, primed with a 2:1 mix of oligo-dT and random hexamers. A synthetic immune receptor repertoire was used to measure amplification bias, and any remaining bias was corrected computationally. As for the original processing: After raw reads were preprocessed to remove errors, the CDR3 was defined following IMGT conventions as running from the conserved cysteine to phenylalanine. Clonality was calculated as 1 minus Shannon entropy normalized by log2 of the number of productive unique TCRs. Scalp TCRbeta sequences were cross-referenced with sorted blood CD4 and CD8 repertoires so that the CD4 or CD8 identity of scalp clones could be inferred. TCRdb carries this immuneACCESS record with in-frame sequences only. Its versions omit some clonotypes, under half of them owing to an unresolved V gene in the studies checked, with the rest unexplained. The DNA gave D and trimming, while V, J and clone size come from that table. A total of some 120,000 clones appear in this sample, about 46% of them only once. The ten largest clones capture 10% of the sample.

Lesional scalp punch biopsies and peripheral blood were collected from alopecia areata patients. PBMCs were isolated by density centrifugation and stained for CD3, CD4 and CD8, after which CD4+ and CD8+ T cells were sorted on a FACSAria. Alopecia areata patients who were not treated were recruited through a multicenter biomarker study. In several patients from the biomarker study, blood CD8+ T cells were sorted further into NKG2D-low and NKG2D-high fractions. This entry belongs to a study of CD8+ T cells in alopecia areata (dated by TCRdb to the late 2010s). Some background on the complete study: In both human patients and the C3H/HeJ mouse model, the study applied high-throughput TCRbeta sequencing to look at T cell clonal expansion in alopecia areata. Scalp tissue and sorted CD4+ and CD8+ peripheral blood T cells from patchy and totalis/universalis alopecia areata patients and from healthy controls were covered by human TCRbeta sequencing. Scalp clonality was compared across normal scalp (n=4), patchy alopecia areata scalp (n=8), and alopecia totalis/universalis scalp (n=8). RNA came from the PAXgene miRNA kit for fixed scalp, the miRNeasy kit for PBMCs, and the RNeasy kit for mouse skin. TCRbeta CDR3 regions were amplified by immunoSEQ multiplex PCR using 35 Vbeta forward and 13 Jbeta reverse primers.

Here is what the overall study found, with its caveats: Shared TCR sequences between patients were less evident than in mice, which may be partly attributable to HLA diversity in the patient population. Unlike mouse skin, which is dominated by gammadelta T cells, normal human skin has resident alphabeta T cells that are also sequenced, and this complicates analysis of the scalp TCR repertoire. Higher clonality and more expanded CD8+ clones were observed in lesional scalp than in normal scalp, particularly in alopecia totalis/universalis, a finding suggestive of antigenic drive.

The chain uses TRBV28 and TRBJ2-7; the D gene is not confidently resolved. This receptor was obtained from a human donor with alopecia areata. Sequences were obtained from NKG2D-low CD8+ T cells sorted from blood. The sample's cell subset or site label is to be understood as: sorted CD8+ NKG2D-low blood T cells. The bases read TGTGCCAGCAGCCTCGCCTACGAGCAGTACTTC. It translates to CASSLAYEQYF. With the portions outside the CDR3 filled from the reference TRBV28 and TRBJ2-7 genes, the complete variable region becomes DVKVTQSSRYLVKRTGEKVFLECVQDMDHENMFWYRQDPGLGLRLIYFSYDVKMKEKGDIPEGYSVSREKKERFSLILESASTNQTSMYLCASSLAYEQYFGPGTRLTVT.